The 19 T cell receptor beta chains given below trace back to one sample, sequenced in a study of cytomegalovirus exposure and HLA in healthy donors. The PCR used 60 Vbeta and 13 Jbeta primers. This table comes from immunoSEQ multiplex PCR, and its TCRdb copy is limited to in-frame clones, with some not included. The repertoire holds under 250,000 clones, roughly four fifths seen once, with approximately 2.5% in the top ten. Sequencing was performed on PBMCs. Source of these receptors: a woman in her thirties or forties in good health and CMV-seronegative.

This chain joins TRBV30 and TRBJ1-1, with no clear D. This CDR3 region has 13 residues. The germline gives CDR1 GTSNPN, CDR2 SVGIG (reference sequence). Trimming stripped 0 bases from V and 5 bases from J, with 10 bases between. The CDR3 protein is CAWSVLTATEAFF. CDR3 nucleotide sequence: TGTGCCTGGAGTGTACTTACCGCGACTGAAGCTTTCTTT.

This clone was seen once. The rearrangement links TRBV13 to TRBJ1-1, with 9 bases that match TRBD1. The CDR3 is 15 residues long. Germline lookup yields CDR1 PRHDT and CDR2 FYEKMQ (reference sequence). V lost 5 bases to trimming and J lost 3 bases; unmatched junction nucleotides: 7. The CDR3 sequence is CASSPRTGAYTEAFF. Here the CDR3 DNA reads TGTGCCAGCAGCCCAAGGACAGGGGCCTACACTGAAGCTTTCTTT.

The CDR3 loop is CASSLEGRGLNTEAFF. CDR3 bases: TGCGCCAGCAGCTTGGAGGGCAGGGGGTTGAACACTGAAGCTTTCTTT. This chain joins TRBV5-1 and TRBJ1-1, with 7 bases aligning to TRBD1. The V segment lost 0 bases and the J segment 0 bases; nucleotides outside the gene matches: 5. CDR1 and CDR2 from the germline V gene are SGHRS and YFSETQ. The CDR3 extends over 16 amino acids.

The V call is TRBV18, the J call TRBJ1-4, with D maybe TRBD1 (5 bases). V was clipped by 3 bases and J by 6 bases, with 14 bases between them. Germline V lookup: CDR1 KGHSH, CDR2 LQKENI. The CDR3 covers 15 residues. CDR3 sequence: CASSPPAGRDEKLFF. DNA for the CDR3: TGTGCCAGCTCACCTCCCGCGGGGCGGGATGAAAAACTGTTTTTT.

The rearrangement joins TRBV11-2 to TRBJ2-7; D is uncertain. The CDR3 totals 11 residues. V was cut by 5 bases and J by 7 bases, with 9 bases left in between. Per germline, CDR1 SGHAT and CDR2 FQNNGV. The CDR3 DNA reads TGTGCCAGCAGCCCGGTCGTTGAGCAGTACTTC. It translates to CASSPVVEQYF.

The V call is TRBV10-3, the J call TRBJ2-7; TRBD2 aligns across 8 bases. The V gene's germline CDR1 is ENHRY and CDR2 SYGVKD. The CDR3 runs 15 residues. With V trimmed by 4 bases and J by 2 bases, 7 bases remained unmatched. The CDR3 DNA is TGTGCCATCAGTGGGCGGTCGGGAGGGACCTACGAGCAGTACTTC. This codes for CAISGRSGGTYEQYF.

The chain employs TRBV7-9 and TRBJ2-1; 8 nucleotides align to TRBD2. The CDR3 is 15 amino acids. V shed 1 base, J shed 7 bases, and the junction held 6 bases outside the gene matches. Germline values: CDR1 SEHNR, CDR2 FQNEAQ (reference sequence). Here the CDR3 reads CASSLVAGLWNEQFF. DNA of the CDR3: TGTGCCAGCAGCTTAGTAGCGGGACTCTGGAATGAGCAGTTCTTC.

The J gene is TRBJ1-1, the V gene TRBV18; possibly TRBD1 for D (5 bases). CDR3 length: 17 amino acids. The germline gives CDR1 KGHSH, CDR2 LQKENI. The V gene lost 2 bases and the J gene lost 6 bases, with 22 bases spanning the gap. CDR3 protein: CASSPKVGILTGAEAFF. The CDR3 nucleotides read TGTGCCAGCTCACCAAAGGTAGGGATACTAACAGGCGCTGAAGCTTTCTTT.

The rearrangement uses TRBV5-4 and TRBJ2-7; D might be TRBD1 (6 bases). Germline V gives CDR1 SGHNT, CDR2 YYREEE (reference sequence). V gave up 3 bases and J gave up 0 bases, with 13 bases separating them. There are 15 residues in the CDR3. CDR3 nucleotides: TGTGCCAGCAGCTCTAACCGGGACACCTCCTACGAGCAGTACTTC. Translating gives CASSSNRDTSYEQYF. Combining the CDR3 with reference TRBV5-4 and TRBJ2-7 gives the whole variable domain ETGVTQSPTHLIKTRGQQVTLRCSSQSGHNTVSWYQQALGQGPQFIFQYYREEENGRGNFPPRFSGLQFPNYSSELNVNALELDDSALYLCASSSNRDTSYEQYFGPGTRLTVT.

The gene calls are TRBV18 and TRBJ1-1; D is unresolved. The CDR3 covers 19 residues. From germline, CDR1 is KGHSH and CDR2 LQKENI. V shed 1 base and J shed 0 bases, with 21 bases lying between them. The CDR3: CASSPRAGSAGPMNTEAFF. The CDR3 region has the DNA TGTGCCAGCTCACCACGGGCCGGTTCGGCAGGCCCAATGAACACTGAAGCTTTCTTT.

This clone was seen once. CDR3 loop: CASSQRLEGGGELFF. Written as DNA, the CDR3 is TGTGCCAGCAGCCAAAGACTGGAAGGGGGCGGGGAGCTGTTTTTT. The rearrangement uses TRBV11-2 and TRBJ2-2; TRBD1 is a possible D gene (6 bases). The germline V gene encodes CDR1 SGHAT and CDR2 FQNNGV. With 5 bases removed from V and 7 bases from J, the gap between germline ends came to 17 bases. The CDR3 is made up of 15 amino acids. The full variable domain, with the rest looked up from reference TRBV11-2 and TRBJ2-2, is EAGVAQSPRYKIIEKRQSVAFWCNPISGHATLYWYQQILGQGPKLLIQFQNNGVVDDSQLPKDRFSAERLKGVDSTLKIQPAKLEDSAVYLCASSQRLEGGGELFFGEGSRLTVL.

The chain uses TRBV5-1 and TRBJ2-2; TRBD2 is a possible D gene (5 bases). Germline V gene sequence: CDR1 SGHRS, CDR2 YFSETQ. V was trimmed by 3 bases and J by 5 bases, leaving 14 bases between them. The CDR3 runs 15 residues. CDR3 sequence (DNA): TGCGCCAGCAGCTCACGGGGAAAAGGGACCGGGGAGCTGTTTTTT. It specifies CASSSRGKGTGELFF.

The genes are TRBV7-3 and TRBJ2-4, with TRBD2 matching 13 bases. The V and J ends lost 5 bases and 1 base, in that order; junction bases with no gene match: 2. Looked up from germline, CDR1 is SGHTA and CDR2 is FQGTGA. This CDR3 contains 16 residues. The CDR3 loop is CASSGTSGDAKNIQYF. In nucleotides, the CDR3 is TGTGCCAGCAGCGGGACTAGCGGGGATGCCAAAAACATTCAGTACTTC.

The rearrangement uses TRBV5-1 and TRBJ2-7, with 9 bases that match TRBD1. V dropped 2 bases and J dropped 0; count of bases not matched to a gene: 6. The CDR3 loop spans 16 amino acids. Germline CDR1 reads SGHRS; CDR2 reads YFSETQ. CDR3 nucleotides: TGCGCCAGCAGCTTCCACCGGGACAGGGACTCCTACGAGCAGTACTTC. Its protein product is CASSFHRDRDSYEQYF.

The CDR3 DNA sequence: TGCAGCGTTAAAAAACTAGCGGCTAGCACAGATACGCAGTATTTT. Its protein product is CSVKKLAASTDTQYF. The V and J genes are TRBV29-1 and TRBJ2-3; 8 nucleotides align to TRBD2. Germline V gene lookup returns CDR1 SQVTM and CDR2 ANQGSEA. Trimming cost V 5 bases and J 0 bases; bases outside gene matches: 7. This CDR3 spans 15 amino acids.

The genes are TRBV7-6 and TRBJ2-5; weak D call: TRBD1 (6 bases). The germline V gene encodes CDR1 SGHVS and CDR2 FNYEAQ. CDR3 length equals 14 residues. Trimming took 2 bases from V and 5 from J, leaving 12 bases between them. As DNA, the CDR3 is TGTGCCAGCAGCTTAACAGGGAACAGGGAGACCCAGTACTTC. Its protein product is CASSLTGNRETQYF.

Note on this clone: The same CDR3 can be traced to other DNA sequences in this sample. The chain is built from TRBV18 and TRBJ2-7; 7 bases are shared with TRBD1. The CDR3 has 12 residues. V shed 6 bases and J 4 bases; nucleotides not matched to a gene: 3. In germline, CDR1 is KGHSH, CDR2 LQKENI. The CDR3: CASSLDRYEQYF. Written as DNA, the CDR3 is TGTGCCAGCTCGCTGGACAGGTACGAGCAGTACTTC. The entire variable domain, with the rest obtained from reference TRBV18 and TRBJ2-7, is as follows: NAGVMQNPRHLVRRRGQEARLRCSPMKGHSHVYWYRQLPEEGLKFMVYLQKENIIDESGMPKERFSAEFPKEGPSILRIQQVVRGDSAAYFCASSLDRYEQYFGPGTRLTVT.

The V gene is TRBV28, the J gene TRBJ1-2, with 9 positions matching TRBD1. The CDR3 length is 15 residues. With V trimmed by 2 bases and J by 6 bases, 7 bases remained unmatched. Per the germline V gene, CDR1 is MDHEN and CDR2 is SYDVKM. The CDR3 region has the DNA TGTGCCAGCAGTTTAATTGGGGACAGGGTTCATGGCTACACCTTC. It encodes CASSLIGDRVHGYTF.

This chain links TRBV11-2 with TRBJ2-2, with D possibly TRBD1 on 5 matching bases. Trimming shortened V by 2 bases and J by 4 bases, and 11 bases separated the two germline ends. The CDR3 loop spans 15 amino acids. Germline loops: CDR1 SGHAT, CDR2 FQNNGV. This CDR3 reads CASSLSPGLTGELFF. The CDR3 DNA reads as TGTGCCAGCAGCTTAAGTCCAGGGCTCACCGGGGAGCTGTTTTTT.